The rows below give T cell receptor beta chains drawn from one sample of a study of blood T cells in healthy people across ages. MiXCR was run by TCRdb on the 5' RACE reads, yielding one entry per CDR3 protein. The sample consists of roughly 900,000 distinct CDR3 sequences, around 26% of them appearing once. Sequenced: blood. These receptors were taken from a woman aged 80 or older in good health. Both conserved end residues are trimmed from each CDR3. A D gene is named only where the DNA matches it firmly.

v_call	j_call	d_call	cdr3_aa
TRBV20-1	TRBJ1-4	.	SARGGYEKLF
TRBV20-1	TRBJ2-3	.	SAKDTGGTSTDTQY
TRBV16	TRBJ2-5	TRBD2	ASSQPGLAGNQETQN
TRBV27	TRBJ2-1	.	ASSSQLGSGNEQF
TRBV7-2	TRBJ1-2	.	ASSGWQMNGYT
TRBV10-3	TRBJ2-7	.	AINRDTSSYEQY
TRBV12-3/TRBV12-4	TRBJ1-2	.	ASSLDRGIDGYT
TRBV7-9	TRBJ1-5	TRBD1	ASSLATGVMSNQPQH
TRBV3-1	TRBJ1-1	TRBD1	ASSQVLLVRTGKNTEAF
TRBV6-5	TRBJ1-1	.	ASKTLQWDTEAF